This passage covers 19 T cell receptor beta chains from one sample sequenced in a study of PD-1 blockade in mismatch repair-deficient tumors. TCRdb keeps only in-frame clones here, not all; method: immunoSEQ multiplex PCR. The table shows roughly 53,000 clones, with approximately 80% occurring only once. The starting material was peripheral blood, obtained 4 weeks after starting pembrolizumab. The receptor set was obtained from an adult with mismatch repair-deficient cancer.

The chain links TRBV6-1 to TRBJ1-1; D ambiguous. CDR1 and CDR2 from the germline V gene are MNHNS and SASEGT. The germline V and J ends were trimmed by 8 bases and 8 bases, with 15 bases remaining between them. This CDR3 contains 12 residues. The CDR3 bases are TGTGCCAGCGGTCTAGGGTCCGTGGAAGCTTTCTTT. Its translation: CASGLGSVEAFF.

The chain joins TRBV10-3 to TRBJ2-1; 9 nucleotides align to TRBD1. Germline V gene sequence: CDR1 ENHRY, CDR2 SYGVKD. V gave up 5 bases and J gave up 7 bases; unmatched junction bases: 3. The CDR3 has 13 amino acids. The CDR3 nucleotides are TGTGCCATCAGTCGGACAGGGGAAAATGAGCAGTTCTTC. Encoded protein: CAISRTGENEQFF.

The rearrangement uses TRBV4-2 and TRBJ2-4; D perhaps matches TRBD2 (5 bases). Germline assignment: CDR1 LGHNA and CDR2 YNFKEQ. V was shortened by 1 base and J by 3 bases, with 13 bases between the two germline ends. CDR3 length: 16 amino acids. CDR3 DNA sequence: TGTGCCAGCAGCCAAGTTGCGGGCGCGCTCAAAAACATTCAGTACTTC. This encodes CASSQVAGALKNIQYF.

This clone has a single count. The J gene is TRBJ2-7, the V gene TRBV6-1, with 11 bases that match TRBD2. The CDR3 covers 16 residues. The V segment lost 3 bases and the J segment 0 bases; nucleotides outside the gene matches: 4. The germline V gene encodes CDR1 MNHNS and CDR2 SASEGT. CDR3 DNA sequence: TGTGCCAGCAGTGAGGGGCTAGCGGGAGGCTCCTACGAGCAGTACTTC. Translation gives CASSEGLAGGSYEQYF.

The chain uses TRBV6-1 and TRBJ1-2; no clear D. Trimming removed 2 bases at V and 2 bases at J, with 6 bases between. This CDR3 contains 13 residues. Per germline, CDR1 MNHNS and CDR2 SASEGT. CDR3 sequence: CASSERRNYGYTF. CDR3 bases: TGTGCCAGCAGTGAACGACGGAACTATGGCTACACCTTC.

This clone was seen just once. This chain connects TRBV7-9 to TRBJ2-6, with D perhaps TRBD1 (6 bases). V lost 7 bases and J 4 bases, leaving 17 bases between the germline ends. Germline V gene lookup returns CDR1 SEHNR and CDR2 FQNEAQ (reference sequence). The CDR3 runs to 16 residues. In DNA, the CDR3 is TGTGCCAGCACCTCTCTAGGGGGAGCCGGGGCCAACGTCCTGACTTTC. It encodes CASTSLGGAGANVLTF. Full variable domain (outside the CDR3, taken from reference TRBV7-9 and TRBJ2-6): DTGVSQNPRHKITKRGQNVTFRCDPISEHNRLYWYRQTLGQGPEFLTYFQNEAQLEKSRLLSDRFSAERPKGSFSTLEIQRTEQGDSAMYLCASTSLGGAGANVLTFGAGSRLTVL.

This clone was seen a handful of times. The V call is TRBV21-1, the J call TRBJ2-7; the table's D call, TRBD2, has no DNA check behind it. TRBV21-1 is annotated as a pseudogene. This CDR3 contains 20 residues. CDR3 region: CASSKGTPGLAGPLWYEQYF. CDR3 in DNA: TGTGCCAGCAGCAAAGGGACTCCGGGACTAGCGGGTCCCCTCTGGTACGAGCAGTACTTC.

This clone was counted between two and nine times. The chain has TRBV7-2 and TRBJ2-7; 7 bases agree with TRBD2. This CDR3 is built from 14 residues. V lost 1 base to trimming and J lost 4 bases; unmatched junction nucleotides: 4. CDR1 and CDR2 from the germline V gene are SGHTA and FQGNSA. The DNA for the CDR3 is TGTGCCAGCAGCTTAGACAGCGGGACTTACGAGCAGTACTTC. The encoded protein is CASSLDSGTYEQYF.

The sample holds a few counts of this clone. The chain combines TRBV19 with TRBJ1-5, with D hard to call. Germline CDR1 is LNHDA and CDR2 is SQIVND (reference sequence). This CDR3 comprises 13 residues. V was trimmed by 6 bases and J by 6 bases, leaving 12 bases between them. CDR3 loop: CASSAPTLQPQHF. The CDR3 DNA is TGTGCCAGTAGCGCACCGACGCTTCAGCCCCAGCATTTT.

V gene TRBV11-2 combines with J gene TRBJ2-3; no reliable D call. The CDR3 has 12 amino acids. The germline V gene encodes CDR1 SGHAT and CDR2 FQNNGV. The ends were cut back, 1 base at V and 5 bases at J, with 4 bases in the middle. CDR3 loop: CASSLGEDTQYF. CDR3 DNA: TGTGCCAGCAGCTTAGGGGAAGATACGCAGTATTTT.

This clone was observed a single time. The chain has TRBV5-1 and TRBJ2-2, with 9 bases fitting TRBD1. Germline loops: CDR1 SGHRS, CDR2 YFSETQ. Losses at the gene ends were 2 bases for V and 2 bases for J; bases not matched to a gene: 13. The CDR3 is 19 residues long. The CDR3 sequence: CASSFLGQGRKQNTGELFF. The CDR3 DNA follows: TGCGCCAGCAGCTTCCTGGGACAGGGACGAAAACAAAACACCGGGGAGCTGTTTTTT.

A single count supports this clone. V usage is TRBV9 and J usage is TRBJ1-3; no definite D call. CDR3 length equals 16 residues. CDR1 is SGDLS, CDR2 YYNGEE, per germline. Deletions cut 0 bases from V and 0 bases from J, with 10 bases between. CDR3 loop: CASSVEGRNSGNTIYF. CDR3 coding DNA: TGTGCCAGCAGCGTAGAAGGCAGGAACTCTGGAAACACCATATATTTT. The full variable domain, with the rest looked up from reference TRBV9 and TRBJ1-3, is DSGVTQTPKHLITATGQRVTLRCSPRSGDLSVYWYQQSLDQGLQFLIQYYNGEERAKGNILERFSAQQFPDLHSELNLSSLELGDSALYFCASSVEGRNSGNTIYFGEGSWLTVV.

This chain joins TRBV13 and TRBJ2-5, with 9 bases matching TRBD1. The germline V gene has CDR1 PRHDT and CDR2 FYEKMQ (reference sequence). The ends lost 0 bases at V and 5 bases at J; junction bases unmatched: 7. This CDR3 is 16 amino acids long. The CDR3: CASSLGEQGAGETQYF. The CDR3 nucleotides are TGTGCCAGCAGCTTAGGCGAACAGGGGGCAGGTGAGACCCAGTACTTC.

V gene TRBV4-1 combines with J gene TRBJ2-1, with no clear D. V lost 2 bases to trimming and J lost 9 bases, with 17 bases between them. The CDR3 spans 15 residues. Germline CDR1 MGHRA, CDR2 YSYEKL. The CDR3 spells CASSQPARSSGEQFF. The CDR3 DNA reads TGCGCCAGCAGCCAACCGGCCCGGTCTTCGGGTGAGCAGTTCTTC.

This clone was seen more than once but under ten times. The chain links TRBV10-3 to TRBJ2-1; D remains ambiguous. Germline V CDR1 and CDR2: ENHRY, SYGVKD. The germline V and J ends were trimmed by 2 bases and 8 bases, with 10 bases remaining between them. CDR3 length equals 13 residues. The DNA for the CDR3 is TGTGCCATCAGTGAGGTTGAAGGCTATGAGCAGTTCTTC. This encodes CAISEVEGYEQFF.

The chain uses TRBV5-1 and TRBJ2-5, with D perhaps TRBD1 or TRBD2 (5 bases each). Germline CDR1 reads SGHRS; CDR2 reads YFSETQ. The CDR3 length is 14 residues. V lost 4 bases, J lost 2 bases, and 12 bases lay in between. CDR3 protein: CASSPRDVQETQYF. The CDR3 DNA follows: TGCGCCAGCAGCCCTAGGGACGTACAAGAGACCCAGTACTTC. The variable domain in full, with the rest retrieved from reference TRBV5-1 and TRBJ2-5, is KAGVTQTPRYLIKTRGQQVTLSCSPISGHRSVSWYQQTPGQGLQFLFEYFSETQRNKGNFPGRFSGRQFSNSRSEMNVSTLELGDSALYLCASSPRDVQETQYFGPGTRLLVL.

This chain links TRBV28 with TRBJ2-7, with TRBD1 identical over 9 bases. The CDR3 is made up of 12 amino acids. The J segment lost 6 bases and the V segment lost 7 bases, leaving 4 bases of the junction unmatched. The germline V gene has CDR1 MDHEN and CDR2 SYDVKM. The CDR3 DNA reads TGTGCCAGCAAAAGGACAGGGGTCGAGCAGTACTTC. It translates to CASKRTGVEQYF.

This clone was seen more than once but under ten times. V and J are TRBV5-6 and TRBJ1-1; a possible D gene is TRBD1 (5 bases). V lost 2 bases, J lost 3 bases, and 8 bases lay in between. Germline CDR1 is SGHDT and CDR2 is YYEEEE. This CDR3 is 13 amino acids long. The CDR3 DNA reads TGTGCCAGCAGCTTAGGGGCGTACACTGAAGCTTTCTTT. Its translation: CASSLGAYTEAFF.

This chain connects TRBV6-6 to TRBJ2-7, with D uncertain. The CDR3 loop spans 11 amino acids. The V gene's germline CDR1 is MNHNY and CDR2 SVGAGI (reference sequence). Trimming pared 11 bases from V and 5 bases from J, leaving 13 bases between. CDR3 sequence: CAPKTWDEQYF. The CDR3 bases are TGTGCCCCGAAGACGTGGGACGAGCAGTACTTC.